The entry below describes one T cell receptor (beta chain). Its target is not known. The data were obtained in a study of lymphopenia after photon versus proton radiotherapy. Whole-study results and caveats: A bigger post-nadir fall in TCR diversity correlated inversely with survival time in deceased patients. Oligoclonal CD8+ Temra expansion after nadir drove photon patients' diversity drop. Under photons, naive T cells and diversity fell while effector/memory populations rose. Authors raise, but do not show, better survival with proton therapy.

Clones were read by immunoSEQ multiplex PCR, and TCRdb kept only the in-frame ones, dropping some. Of approximately 160,000 clones detected, roughly nine tenths appear once; the ten largest clones hold around 4.7%. The starting material was peripheral blood, obtained from a patient treated with photon-based radiotherapy. This sequence originates from a man in his fifties or sixties with gastric cancer.

The DNA for the CDR3 is TGTGCCAGCAGTCCCCGTGAGAACACTGAAGCTTTCTTT. Its protein is CASSPRENTEAFF. The V gene is TRBV25-1, the J gene TRBJ1-1; no reliable D call. The germline V gene has CDR1 MGHDK and CDR2 SYGVNS. The CDR3 has 13 residues. V was trimmed by 5 bases and J by 1 base, leaving 8 bases between them.